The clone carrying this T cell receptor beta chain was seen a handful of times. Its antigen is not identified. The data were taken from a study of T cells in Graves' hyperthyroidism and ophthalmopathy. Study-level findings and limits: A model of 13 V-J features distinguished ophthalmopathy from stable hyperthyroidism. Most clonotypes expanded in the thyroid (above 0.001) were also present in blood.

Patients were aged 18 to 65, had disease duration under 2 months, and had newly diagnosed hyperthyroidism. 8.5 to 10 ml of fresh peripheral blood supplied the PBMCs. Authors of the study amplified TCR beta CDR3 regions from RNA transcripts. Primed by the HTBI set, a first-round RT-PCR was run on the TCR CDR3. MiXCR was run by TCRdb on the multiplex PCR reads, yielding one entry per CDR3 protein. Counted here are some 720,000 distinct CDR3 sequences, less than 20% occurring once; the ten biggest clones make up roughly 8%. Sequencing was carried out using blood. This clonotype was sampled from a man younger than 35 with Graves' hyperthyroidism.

The chain's CDR3 is CASGLQGAYEQFF. Written as DNA, the CDR3 is TGTGCTAGTGGTCTCCAAGGGGCATATGAGCAGTTCTTC. The chain has TRBV12-5 and TRBJ2-1; possibly TRBD1 for D (5 bases). This CDR3 has 13 residues. Trimming shortened V by 5 bases and J by 8 bases, and 13 bases separated the two germline ends. In germline, CDR1 is LGHNT, CDR2 FRNRAP.